This T cell receptor (beta chain) stems from a study of beta chain features in type 1 diabetes. Trimming cost V 6 bases and J 7 bases, with 10 bases left between them. The CDR3 consists of 11 residues. CDR1 is DFQATT, CDR2 SNEGSKA, per germline (reference sequence). Investigators reverse transcribed all isolated RNA, so they sequenced expressed TCRB transcripts. Profiled with immunoSEQ multiplex PCR; TCRdb holds only in-frame clones, not every one. The table lists 350,000 to 450,000 clones, approximately 15% of them singletons. Sequencing input: naive CD4+ T cells from blood. The receptor comes from a woman aged 18-29 years in good health. V is TRBV20-1 and J is TRBJ2-1; D gene uncertain. CDR3 loop: CSATPRNEQFF. CDR3 nucleotides: TGCAGTGCCACACCCAGGAATGAGCAGTTCTTC.